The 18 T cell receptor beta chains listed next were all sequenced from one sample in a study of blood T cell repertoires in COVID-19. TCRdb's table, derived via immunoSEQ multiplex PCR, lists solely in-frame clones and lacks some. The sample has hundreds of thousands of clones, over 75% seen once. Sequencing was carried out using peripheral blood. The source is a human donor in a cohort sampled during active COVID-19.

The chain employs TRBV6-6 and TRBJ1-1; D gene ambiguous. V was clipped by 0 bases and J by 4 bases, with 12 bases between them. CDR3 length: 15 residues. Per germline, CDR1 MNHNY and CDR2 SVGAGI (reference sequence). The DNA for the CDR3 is TGTGCCAGCAGTTACTCGGGAGGGAAAGGCACTGAAGCTTTCTTT. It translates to CASSYSGGKGTEAFF.

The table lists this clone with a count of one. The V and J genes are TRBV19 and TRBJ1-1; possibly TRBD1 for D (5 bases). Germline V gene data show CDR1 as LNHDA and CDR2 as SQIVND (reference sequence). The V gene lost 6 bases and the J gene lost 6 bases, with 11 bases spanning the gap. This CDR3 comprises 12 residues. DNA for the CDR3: TGTGCCAGTAGCTCCCGGGGGGCTGAAGCTTTCTTT. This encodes CASSSRGAEAFF.

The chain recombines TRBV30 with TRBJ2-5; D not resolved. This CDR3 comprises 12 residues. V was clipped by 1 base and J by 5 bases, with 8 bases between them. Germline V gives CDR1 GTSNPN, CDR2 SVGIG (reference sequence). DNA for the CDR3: TGTGCCTGGAGTGCCTCCCGGGAGACCCAGTACTTC. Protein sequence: CAWSASRETQYF.

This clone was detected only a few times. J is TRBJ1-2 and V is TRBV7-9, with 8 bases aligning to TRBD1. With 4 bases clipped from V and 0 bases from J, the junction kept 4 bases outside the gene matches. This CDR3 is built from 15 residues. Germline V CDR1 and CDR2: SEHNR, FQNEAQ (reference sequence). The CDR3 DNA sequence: TGTGCCAGCAGCTCGACAGGGGCCGCTAACTATGGCTACACCTTC. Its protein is CASSSTGAANYGYTF.

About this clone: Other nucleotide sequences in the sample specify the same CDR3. As DNA, the CDR3 is TGTGCCAGCAGCTTATCGGGGCGGGGTTACGAGCAGTACTTC. This encodes CASSLSGRGYEQYF. The rearrangement uses TRBV7-9 and TRBJ2-7; a possible D gene is TRBD2 (6 bases). Trimming stripped 2 bases from V and 4 bases from J, with 12 bases between. The germline gives CDR1 SEHNR, CDR2 FQNEAQ (reference sequence). There are 14 residues in the CDR3.

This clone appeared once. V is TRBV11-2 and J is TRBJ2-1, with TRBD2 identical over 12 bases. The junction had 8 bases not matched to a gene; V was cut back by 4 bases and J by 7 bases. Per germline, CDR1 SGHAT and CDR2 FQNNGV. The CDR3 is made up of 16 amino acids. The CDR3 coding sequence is TGTGCCAGCAGCTCTACTAGCGGGAGGAAGGGAAATGAGCAGTTCTTC. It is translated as CASSSTSGRKGNEQFF.

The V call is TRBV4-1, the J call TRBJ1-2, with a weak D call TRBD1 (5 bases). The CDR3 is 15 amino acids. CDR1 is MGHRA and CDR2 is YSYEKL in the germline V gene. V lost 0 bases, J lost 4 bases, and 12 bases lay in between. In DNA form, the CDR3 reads TGCGCCAGCAGCCAAGATGTGACAGCGTTCTATGGCTACACCTTC. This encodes CASSQDVTAFYGYTF.

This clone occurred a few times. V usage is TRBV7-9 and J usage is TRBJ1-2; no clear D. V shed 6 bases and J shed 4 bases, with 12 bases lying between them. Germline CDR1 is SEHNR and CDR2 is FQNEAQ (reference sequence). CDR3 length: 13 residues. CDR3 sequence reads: CASSQHGVYGYTF. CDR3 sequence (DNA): TGTGCCAGCAGTCAACATGGAGTCTATGGCTACACCTTC.

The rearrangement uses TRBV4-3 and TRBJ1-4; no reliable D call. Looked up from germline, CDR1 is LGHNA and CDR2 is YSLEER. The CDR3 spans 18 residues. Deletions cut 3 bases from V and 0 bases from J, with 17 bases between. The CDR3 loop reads CASSQSPLKIATNEKLFF. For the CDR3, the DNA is TGCGCCAGCAGCCAGTCCCCCCTAAAAATTGCAACTAATGAAAAACTGTTTTTT.

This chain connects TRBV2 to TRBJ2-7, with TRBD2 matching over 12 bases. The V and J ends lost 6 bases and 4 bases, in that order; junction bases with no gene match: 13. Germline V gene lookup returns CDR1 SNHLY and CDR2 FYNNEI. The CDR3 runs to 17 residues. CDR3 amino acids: CASRGPSGRAGVYEQYF. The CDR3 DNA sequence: TGTGCCAGCAGGGGGCCTAGCGGGAGGGCCGGGGTTTACGAGCAGTACTTC.

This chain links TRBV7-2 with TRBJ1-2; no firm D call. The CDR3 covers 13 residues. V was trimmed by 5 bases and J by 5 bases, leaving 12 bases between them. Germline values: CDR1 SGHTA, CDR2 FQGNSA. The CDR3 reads CASSAGILYGYTF. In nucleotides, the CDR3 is TGTGCCAGCAGCGCCGGGATTCTTTATGGCTACACCTTC. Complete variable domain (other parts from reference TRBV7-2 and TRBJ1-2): GAGVSQSPSNKVTEKGKDVELRCDPISGHTALYWYRQSLGQGLEFLIYFQGNSAPDKSGLPSDRFSAERTGGSVSTLTIQRTQQEDSAVYLCASSAGILYGYTFGSGTRLTVV.

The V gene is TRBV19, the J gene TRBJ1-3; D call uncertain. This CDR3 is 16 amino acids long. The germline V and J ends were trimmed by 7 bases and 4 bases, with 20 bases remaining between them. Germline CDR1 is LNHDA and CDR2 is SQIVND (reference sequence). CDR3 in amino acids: CASTYPGISSGNTIYF. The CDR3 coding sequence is TGTGCCAGTACTTATCCGGGGATATCTTCGGGAAACACCATATATTTT.

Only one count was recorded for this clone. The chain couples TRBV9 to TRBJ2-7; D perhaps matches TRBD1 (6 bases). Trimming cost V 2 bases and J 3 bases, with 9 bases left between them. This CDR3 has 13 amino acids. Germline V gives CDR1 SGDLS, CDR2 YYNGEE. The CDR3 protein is CASSVDSRYEQYF. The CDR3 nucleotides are TGTGCCAGCAGCGTGGACAGCCGCTACGAGCAGTACTTC.

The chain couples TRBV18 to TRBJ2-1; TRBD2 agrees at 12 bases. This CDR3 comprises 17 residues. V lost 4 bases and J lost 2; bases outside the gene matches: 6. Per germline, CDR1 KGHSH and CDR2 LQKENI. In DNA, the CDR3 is TGTGCCAGCTCACAGACTAGCGGGAGATTTACCTACAATGAGCAGTTCTTC. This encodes CASSQTSGRFTYNEQFF.

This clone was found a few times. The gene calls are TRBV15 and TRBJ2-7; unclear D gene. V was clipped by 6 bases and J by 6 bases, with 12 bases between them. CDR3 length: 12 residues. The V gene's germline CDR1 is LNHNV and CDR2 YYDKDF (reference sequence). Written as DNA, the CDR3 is TGTGCCACCAGTAGCACCCAACGCGAGCAGTACTTC. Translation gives CATSSTQREQYF.

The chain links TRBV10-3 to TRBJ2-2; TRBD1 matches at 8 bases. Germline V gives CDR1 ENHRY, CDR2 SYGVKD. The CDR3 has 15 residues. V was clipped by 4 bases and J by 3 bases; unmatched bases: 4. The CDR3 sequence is CAISAAGGDTGELFF. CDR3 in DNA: TGTGCCATCAGTGCAGCAGGGGGCGACACCGGGGAGCTGTTTTTT.

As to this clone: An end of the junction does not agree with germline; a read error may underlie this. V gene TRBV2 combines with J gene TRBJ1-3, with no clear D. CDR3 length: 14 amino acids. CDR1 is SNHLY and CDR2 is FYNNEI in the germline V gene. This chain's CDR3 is CASREGGSGNTIYF. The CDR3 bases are TGTGCCAGCAGGGAAGGAGGCTCTGGAAACACCATATATTTT.

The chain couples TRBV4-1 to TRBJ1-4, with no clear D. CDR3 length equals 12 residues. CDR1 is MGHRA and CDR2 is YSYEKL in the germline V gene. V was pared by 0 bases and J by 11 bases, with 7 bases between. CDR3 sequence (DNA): TGCGCCAGCAGCCAAGACGCGGTTAAACTGTTTTTT. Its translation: CASSQDAVKLFF.